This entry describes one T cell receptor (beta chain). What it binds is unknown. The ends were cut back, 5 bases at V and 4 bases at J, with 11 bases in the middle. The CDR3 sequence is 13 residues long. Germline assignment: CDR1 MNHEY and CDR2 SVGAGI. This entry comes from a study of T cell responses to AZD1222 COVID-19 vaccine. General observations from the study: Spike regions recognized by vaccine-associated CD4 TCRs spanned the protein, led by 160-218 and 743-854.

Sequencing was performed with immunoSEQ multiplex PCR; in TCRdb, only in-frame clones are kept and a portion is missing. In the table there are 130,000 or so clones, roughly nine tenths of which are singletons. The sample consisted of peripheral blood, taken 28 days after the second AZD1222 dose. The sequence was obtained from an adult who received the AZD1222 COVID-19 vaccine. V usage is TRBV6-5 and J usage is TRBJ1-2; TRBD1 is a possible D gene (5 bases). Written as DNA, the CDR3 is TGTGCCAGCAGTCCCACAGGTTTCTATGGCTACACCTTC. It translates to CASSPTGFYGYTF.